The rows below give T cell receptor beta chains drawn from one sample of a study of cytomegalovirus exposure and HLA in healthy donors. Clones were read by immunoSEQ multiplex PCR, and TCRdb kept only the in-frame ones, dropping some. The repertoire consists of 70,000 to 100,000 clones, with roughly two thirds occurring once and the leading ten covering 6.5% to 7.5%. Sequences were obtained from PBMCs. These receptor sequences come from a woman in her forties or fifties in good health and CMV-seropositive. Both conserved end residues are part of each CDR3. Size is stated for part of the rows, as once, few or many counts, or as a class when the clone is expanded.

CASSLDVGGGAYEQYF	.	TRBV5-1	TRBJ2-7
CASLGRGLWSEQFF	few	TRBV2	TRBJ2-1
CASSFQASNTEAFF	.	TRBV5-5	TRBJ1-1
CASSRPAGGLYEQYF	few	TRBV5-1	TRBJ2-7
CASSTGHTPEAFF	once	TRBV5-1	TRBJ1-1
CASSQAFGQTLGYTF	few	TRBV4-2	TRBJ1-2
CSVLGQTNTGELFF	.	TRBV29-1	TRBJ2-2
CASSLLHGQETQYF	.	TRBV5-1	TRBJ2-5
CASTNYGYTF	.	TRBV6-1	TRBJ1-2
CASSLARQETQYF	.	TRBV7-7	TRBJ2-5
CASSLSPVSNQPQHF	.	TRBV5-1	TRBJ1-5
CASEPGTANYGYTF	.	TRBV19	TRBJ1-2
CASRRGTGALTEAFF	.	TRBV27	TRBJ1-1
CASSLMDSNYGYTF	.	TRBV18	TRBJ1-2
CASSDRSSSTDTQYF	.	TRBV4-1	TRBJ2-3
CASSLGQGYTEAFF	.	TRBV5-8	TRBJ1-1
CASSDDRGPTGELFF	.	TRBV2	TRBJ2-2
CASSPEVMADTQYF	.	TRBV11-2	TRBJ2-3
CASSAGGDSFTDTQYF	few	TRBV6-4	TRBJ2-3
CASAGFGGTDTQYF	.	TRBV5-1	TRBJ2-3
CASSFITEGGELFF	.	TRBV7-3	TRBJ2-2
CASSLPLEQKNTEAFF	once	TRBV13	TRBJ1-1
CASRNQGGENEQFF	.	TRBV4-1	TRBJ2-1
CASSLQVQGVPSPLHF	.	TRBV5-1	TRBJ1-6
CASSPTGLREKLFF	.	TRBV18	TRBJ1-4
CASSVGTYGYTF	.	TRBV9	TRBJ1-2
CASSSRTGGYGYTF	.	TRBV27	TRBJ1-2
CASSSYSSTDTQYF	.	TRBV7-2	TRBJ2-3
CASSVGRGSPLHF	.	TRBV9	TRBJ1-6
CASSPPGGQSYEQYF	.	TRBV5-4	TRBJ2-7
CASSPGLDAEQYF	.	TRBV6-5	TRBJ2-7
CAISERQALSGNTIYF	few	TRBV10-3	TRBJ1-3
CASTDTRQGEGEKLFF	.	TRBV28	TRBJ1-4
CSVVGQQETQYF	.	TRBV29-1	TRBJ2-5
CASSRDRQPYTF	few	TRBV19	TRBJ1-2
CASSFGTGGTDTQYF	.	TRBV28	TRBJ2-3
CASSVGGRGIQETQYF	.	TRBV9	TRBJ2-5
CASSDYADRVRGIEQYF	.	TRBV6-1	TRBJ2-7
CASSQDLDGGYTF	.	TRBV14	TRBJ1-2
CASSGLGGGKLFF	.	TRBV6-5	TRBJ1-4
CASSEATFGALYGYTF	.	TRBV6-1	TRBJ1-2
CASSQDPPLRQGRHEQYF	.	TRBV4-1	TRBJ2-7
CASSIRTGFYGYTF	.	TRBV27	TRBJ1-2
CASSLRSGMNTEAFF	once	TRBV7-9	TRBJ1-1
CASSLSAHRSSYEQYF	.	TRBV7-9	TRBJ2-7
CASSLGTGWNTIYF	few	TRBV7-8	TRBJ1-3
CASTWDRVSPEAFF	once	TRBV28	TRBJ1-1
CASSYAPRGSNEQFF	.	TRBV6-5	TRBJ2-1
CAISVMTETEAFF	.	TRBV10-3	TRBJ1-1
CASSDRLYGYTF	.	TRBV19	TRBJ1-2
CASSQDARGTEAFF	.	TRBV4-1	TRBJ1-1
CASSVGVYTDTQYF	once	TRBV9	TRBJ2-3
CASSQATGLENTIYF	.	TRBV18	TRBJ1-3
CASPLQDGTGGEVEQYF	.	TRBV18	TRBJ2-7
CASSLGTGGQPQHF	.	TRBV11-2	TRBJ1-5
CASRNTGFPNEQFF	.	TRBV11-2	TRBJ2-1